This T cell receptor (beta chain) was captured by sequencing in a study of molecular identifiers for immune sequencing clone quantification. Study overall: Five aliquots were made in replicates from the RNA of approximately 20,000 or 98,000 naive CD8 cells, and four were sequenced.

TCRdb reanalysed the PCR reads using MiXCR and keeps one entry per CDR3 protein. The sample includes about 320,000 distinct CDR3 sequences, 20% to 25% of them seen just once. This clonotype was seen more than once but under ten times. CDR3 length: 15 amino acids. Per the germline V gene, CDR1 is MNHEY and CDR2 is SMNVEV (reference sequence). V was cut by 3 bases and J by 4 bases, with 16 bases left in between. Researchers sorted naive CD8 T cells as cells that were CD8+CD4-CCR7+CD45RA+. This TCR derives from a human donor in good health. Some libraries in this study had Jurkat cell RNA spiked in. This chain links TRBV27 with TRBJ2-7; perhaps D is TRBD1 or TRBD2 (5 bases each). Sequences were obtained from naive CD8+ T cells from blood, with Jurkat cell RNA spiked in. Subset defined: FACS-sorted CD8+CD4-CCR7+CD45RA+ naive T cells. The CDR3 bases are TGTGCCAGCAGTTTGGGGGAGACTTCCCATTACGAGCAGTACTTC. It is translated as CASSLGETSHYEQYF.